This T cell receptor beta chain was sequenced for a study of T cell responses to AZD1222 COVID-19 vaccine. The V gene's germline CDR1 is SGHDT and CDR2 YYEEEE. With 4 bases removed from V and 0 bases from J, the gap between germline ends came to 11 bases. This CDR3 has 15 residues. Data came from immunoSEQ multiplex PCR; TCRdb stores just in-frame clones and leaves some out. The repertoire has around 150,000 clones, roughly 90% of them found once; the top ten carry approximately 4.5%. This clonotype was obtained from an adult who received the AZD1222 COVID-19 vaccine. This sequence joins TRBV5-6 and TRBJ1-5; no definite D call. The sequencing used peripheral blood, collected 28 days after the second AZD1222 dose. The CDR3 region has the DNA TGTGCCAGCAGCCGGCTCGATTATAGCAATCAGCCCCAGCATTTT. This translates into CASSRLDYSNQPQHF.